The clone carrying this T cell receptor (beta chain) was found many times. The V gene's germline CDR1 is MNHEY and CDR2 SMNVEV (reference sequence). Trimming left V 9 bases short and J 3 bases short, with 15 bases between. The CDR3 is made up of 13 amino acids. This specimen belongs to a study of T cells after yellow fever vaccination. From the 5' RACE reads, TCRdb called clonotypes with MiXCR, one entry per CDR3 protein. The table includes around 65,000 distinct CDR3 sequences, roughly 6% detected once. The sequence derives from a man aged 18 to 29 who received the YFV17D yellow fever vaccine. The chain couples TRBV27 to TRBJ2-7; possible D gene TRBD2, 6 bases. Sequences were derived from CD4+ T cells sorted from PBMCs, sampled roughly 14 days after the first yellow fever vaccination. CDR3 sequence reads: CASRLAMYYEQYF. In DNA, the CDR3 is TGTGCCAGTCGGCTAGCGATGTACTACGAGCAGTACTTC.